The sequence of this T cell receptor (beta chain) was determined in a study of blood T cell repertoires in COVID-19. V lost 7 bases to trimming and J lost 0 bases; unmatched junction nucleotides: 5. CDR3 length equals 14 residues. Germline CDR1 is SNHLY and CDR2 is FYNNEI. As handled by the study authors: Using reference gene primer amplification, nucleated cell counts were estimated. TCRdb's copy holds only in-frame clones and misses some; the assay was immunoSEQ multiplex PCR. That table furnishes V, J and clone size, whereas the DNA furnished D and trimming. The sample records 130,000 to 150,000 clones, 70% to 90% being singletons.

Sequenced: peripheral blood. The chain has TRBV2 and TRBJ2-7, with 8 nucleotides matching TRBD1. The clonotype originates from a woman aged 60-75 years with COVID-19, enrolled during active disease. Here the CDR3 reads CASNRQGSSYEQYF. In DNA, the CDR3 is TGTGCCAGCAACCGACAGGGGAGCTCCTACGAGCAGTACTTC.